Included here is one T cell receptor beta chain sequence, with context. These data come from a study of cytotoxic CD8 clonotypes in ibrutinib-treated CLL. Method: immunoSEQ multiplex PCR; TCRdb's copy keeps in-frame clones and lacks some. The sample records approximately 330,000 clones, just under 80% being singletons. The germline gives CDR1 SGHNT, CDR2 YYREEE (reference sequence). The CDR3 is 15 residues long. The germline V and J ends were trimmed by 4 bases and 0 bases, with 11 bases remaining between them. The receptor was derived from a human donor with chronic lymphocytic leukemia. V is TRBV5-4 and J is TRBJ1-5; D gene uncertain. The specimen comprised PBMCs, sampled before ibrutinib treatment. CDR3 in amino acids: CASSPGIGSNQPQHF. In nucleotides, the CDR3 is TGTGCCAGCAGCCCTGGGATTGGTAGCAATCAGCCCCAGCATTTT.